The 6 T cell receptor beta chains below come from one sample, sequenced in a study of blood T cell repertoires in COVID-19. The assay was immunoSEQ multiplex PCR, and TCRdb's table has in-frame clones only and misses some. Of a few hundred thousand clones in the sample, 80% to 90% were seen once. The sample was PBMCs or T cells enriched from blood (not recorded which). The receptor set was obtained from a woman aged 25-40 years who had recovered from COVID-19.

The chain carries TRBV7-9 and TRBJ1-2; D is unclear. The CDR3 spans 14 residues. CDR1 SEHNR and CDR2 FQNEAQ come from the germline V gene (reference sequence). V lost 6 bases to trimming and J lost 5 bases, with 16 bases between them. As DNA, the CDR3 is TGTGCCAGCAGTTTGGGAGCTACGGAGTATGGCTACACCTTC. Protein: CASSLGATEYGYTF.

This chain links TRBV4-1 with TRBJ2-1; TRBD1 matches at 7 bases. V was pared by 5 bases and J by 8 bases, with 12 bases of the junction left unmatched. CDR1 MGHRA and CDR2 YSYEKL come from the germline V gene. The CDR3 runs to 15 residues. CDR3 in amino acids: CASSTTGSAWDEQFF. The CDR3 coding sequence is TGCGCCAGCAGCACGACAGGGTCCGCCTGGGATGAGCAGTTCTTC.

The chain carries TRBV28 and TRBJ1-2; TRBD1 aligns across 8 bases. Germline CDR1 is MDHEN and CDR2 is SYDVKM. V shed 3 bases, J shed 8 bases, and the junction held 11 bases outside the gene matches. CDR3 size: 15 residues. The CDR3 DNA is TGTGCCAGCAGTTTGGTCACAGGGGGGAGGGAAGGCTACACCTTC. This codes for CASSLVTGGREGYTF.

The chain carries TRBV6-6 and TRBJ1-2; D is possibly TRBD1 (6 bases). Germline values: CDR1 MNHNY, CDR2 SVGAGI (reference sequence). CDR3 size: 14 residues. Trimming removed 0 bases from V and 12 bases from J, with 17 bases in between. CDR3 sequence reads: CASSYSPGHPTDTF. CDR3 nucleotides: TGTGCCAGCAGTTACTCGCCGGGACACCCGACCGACACCTTC.

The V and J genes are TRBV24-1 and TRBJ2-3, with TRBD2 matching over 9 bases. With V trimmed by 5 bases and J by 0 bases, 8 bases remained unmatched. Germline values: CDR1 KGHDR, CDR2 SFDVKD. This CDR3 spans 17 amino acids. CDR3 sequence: CATSGKGGRASTDTQYF. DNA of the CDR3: TGTGCCACCAGTGGAAAAGGCGGGAGGGCCAGCACAGATACGCAGTATTTT.

The CDR3 DNA sequence: TGTGCCAGCAGAGGGCCCGGGGATTACACTGAAGCTTTCTTT. It translates to CASRGPGDYTEAFF. The chain couples TRBV28 to TRBJ1-1; no definite D call. Germline CDR1 and CDR2: MDHEN and SYDVKM. V lost 6 bases and J 3 bases, leaving 14 bases between the germline ends. The CDR3 extends over 14 amino acids.